One and the same sample provided the 5 T cell receptor beta chains below, sequenced in a study of T cell clones after liver transplantation. Profiling relied on immunoSEQ multiplex PCR, and the TCRdb table lists in-frame clones only, not all of them. Of roughly 80,000 clones listed, roughly 80% are singletons. The sample in question was CD4+ T cells from blood, obtained 45 to 46 months after liver transplant. All receptors come from a human patient who received a liver transplant. Among the T cells, some may be from the graft donor.

The rearrangement joins TRBV5-1 to TRBJ2-7; 12 bases align to TRBD2. Trimming cost V 2 bases and J 5 bases; bases outside gene matches: 2. Germline V gene data show CDR1 as SGHRS and CDR2 as YFSETQ. The CDR3 runs 14 residues. The CDR3 spells CASSFLAGGDEQYF. DNA for the CDR3: TGCGCCAGCAGCTTCCTAGCGGGAGGGGACGAGCAGTACTTC.

The V gene is TRBV5-1, the J gene TRBJ2-1, with a possible D match to TRBD1 (5 bases). The germline CDR1 and CDR2 sequences are SGHRS and YFSETQ. The CDR3 is 17 residues long. Trimming took off 1 base at V and 7 bases at J, with 21 bases between the two ends. The CDR3 region has the DNA TGCGCCAGCAGCTTGATGCCCCTCCTGACAGCCTGGAATGAGCAGTTCTTC. It encodes CASSLMPLLTAWNEQFF.

This chain uses TRBV10-2 with TRBJ1-1; D is possibly TRBD1 (6 bases). V dropped 6 bases and J dropped 1 base, with 9 bases sitting between them. The germline CDR1 and CDR2 sequences are WSHSY and SAAADI. The CDR3 extends over 13 amino acids. This CDR3 reads CASRDSRNTEAFF. The CDR3 DNA is TGCGCCAGCAGGGACAGTCGGAACACTGAAGCTTTCTTT.

The genes are TRBV9 and TRBJ1-2; D is unclear. The CDR3 has 15 residues. Germline assignment: CDR1 SGDLS and CDR2 YYNGEE. V lost 0 bases, J lost 2 bases, and 11 bases lay in between. CDR3 sequence: CASSVEGSGNYGYTF. The CDR3, as DNA: TGTGCCAGCAGCGTAGAAGGGTCGGGAAACTATGGCTACACCTTC.

This clone was counted once. The rearrangement joins TRBV19 to TRBJ1-1; D gene unclear. The CDR3 sequence is 16 residues long. Trimming shortened V by 6 bases and J by 0 bases, and 17 bases separated the two germline ends. Germline CDR1 and CDR2: LNHDA and SQIVND (reference sequence). Here the CDR3 reads CASSLGPTLLNTEAFF. CDR3 bases: TGTGCCAGTAGCCTAGGGCCGACTCTTCTGAACACTGAAGCTTTCTTT.